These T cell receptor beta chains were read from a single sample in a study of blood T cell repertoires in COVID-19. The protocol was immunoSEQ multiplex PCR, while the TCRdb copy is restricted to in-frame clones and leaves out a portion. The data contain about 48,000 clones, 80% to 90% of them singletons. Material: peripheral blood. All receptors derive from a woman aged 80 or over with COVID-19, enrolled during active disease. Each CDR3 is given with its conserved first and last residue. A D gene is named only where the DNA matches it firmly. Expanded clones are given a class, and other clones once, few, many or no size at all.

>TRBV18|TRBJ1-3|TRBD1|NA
CASSLRTGGSGNTIYF
TGTGCCAGCTCACTCCGGACAGGGGGCTCTGGAAACACCATATATTTT
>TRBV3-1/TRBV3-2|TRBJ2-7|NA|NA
CASSRSGFDSYEQYF
TGTGCCAGCAGCCGATCCGGGTTCGACAGCTACGAGCAGTACTTC
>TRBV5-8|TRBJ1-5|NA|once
CASSLEPGNQPQHF
TGTGCCAGCAGCTTGGAGCCGGGTAATCAGCCCCAGCATTTT
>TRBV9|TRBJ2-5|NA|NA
CASSVGGAQETQYF
TGTGCCAGCAGCGTAGGAGGAGCCCAAGAGACCCAGTACTTC
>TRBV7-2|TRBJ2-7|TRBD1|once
CASSLSGTAYEQYF
TGTGCCAGCAGCCTCTCCGGGACAGCGTACGAGCAGTACTTC
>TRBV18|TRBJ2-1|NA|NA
CASSPLADHEQFF
TGTGCCAGCTCACCACTAGCGGACCATGAGCAGTTCTTC
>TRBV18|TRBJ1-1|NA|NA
CASSPITTPDTEAFF
TGTGCCAGCTCACCAATAACCACCCCAGACACTGAAGCTTTCTTT
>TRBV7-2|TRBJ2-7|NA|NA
CASSLGSRGSYEQYF
TGTGCCAGCAGCTTAGGTTCCCGGGGGTCCTACGAGCAGTACTTC
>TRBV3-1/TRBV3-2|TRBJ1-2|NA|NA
CASSQQGTVGYTF
TGTGCCAGCAGCCAACAGGGGACGGTTGGCTACACCTTC
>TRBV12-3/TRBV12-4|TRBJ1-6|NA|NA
CASRVGNSPLHF
TGTGCCAGCCGGGTGGGTAATTCACCCCTCCACTTT
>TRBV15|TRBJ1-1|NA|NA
CATSRDMNTEAFF
TGTGCCACCAGCAGAGATATGAACACTGAAGCTTTCTTT
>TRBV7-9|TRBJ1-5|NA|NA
CASSLGGGSNQPQHF
TGTGCCAGCAGCTTAGGCGGGGGAAGCAATCAGCCCCAGCATTTT
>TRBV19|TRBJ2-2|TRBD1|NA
CASSLTGATGELFF
TGTGCCAGTAGTTTGACAGGGGCGACCGGGGAGCTGTTTTTT
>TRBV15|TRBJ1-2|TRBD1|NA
CATSRGGQGNYGYTF
TGTGCCACCAGCAGAGGGGGACAGGGGAACTATGGCTACACCTTC
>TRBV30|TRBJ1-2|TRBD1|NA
CAWSRDRGSYGYTF
TGTGCCTGGAGTAGAGACAGGGGGTCCTATGGCTACACCTTC
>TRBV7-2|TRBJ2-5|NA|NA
CASRRGPGLQETQYF
TGTGCCAGCAGAAGAGGGCCGGGACTCCAAGAGACCCAGTACTTC
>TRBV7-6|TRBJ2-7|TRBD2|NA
CASSLHNLAGDPVFGPYEQYF
TGTGCCAGCAGCTTACACAACTTAGCGGGAGACCCAGTTTTCGGGCCCTACGAGCAGTACTTC
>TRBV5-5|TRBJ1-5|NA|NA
CASSSDAPGQISNQPQHF
TGTGCCAGCAGCTCCGACGCGCCGGGACAAATAAGCAATCAGCCCCAGCATTTT
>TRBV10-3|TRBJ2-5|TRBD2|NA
CAISSIAGGKETQYF
TGTGCCATCAGCTCCATAGCGGGAGGAAAAGAGACCCAGTACTTC
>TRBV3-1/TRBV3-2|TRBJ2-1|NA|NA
CASSFTPGTRNNEQFF
TGTGCCAGCAGCTTTACCCCCGGGACTCGCAACAATGAGCAGTTCTTC
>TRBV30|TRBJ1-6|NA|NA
CAWSVTGTNNSPLHF
TGTGCCTGGAGTGTAACAGGGACGAATAATTCACCCCTCCACTTT
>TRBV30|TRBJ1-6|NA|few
CAWEVGGGSPLHF
TGTGCCTGGGAAGTCGGTGGCGGGTCACCCCTCCACTTT
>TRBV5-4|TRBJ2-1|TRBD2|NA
CASSLRLAGVGEQFF
TGTGCCAGCAGCTTACGGCTAGCGGGAGTAGGTGAGCAGTTCTTC
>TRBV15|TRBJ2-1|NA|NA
CATSRGRSYNEQFF
TGTGCCACCAGCAGAGGTCGGAGCTACAATGAGCAGTTCTTC
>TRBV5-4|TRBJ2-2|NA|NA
CASRRQTNTGELFF
TGTGCCAGCAGACGTCAGACGAACACCGGGGAGCTGTTTTTT
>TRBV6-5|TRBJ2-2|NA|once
CASQPQVVHGELFF
TGTGCCAGCCAGCCCCAGGTCGTGCACGGGGAGCTGTTTTTT
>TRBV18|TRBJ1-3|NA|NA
CASSYLGDTIYF
TGTGCCAGCTCATACTTAGGAGACACCATATATTTT
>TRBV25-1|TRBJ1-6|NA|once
CASSPRGGPGNSPLHF
TGTGCCAGCTCCCCTAGGGGGGGTCCGGGCAATTCACCCCTCCACTTT
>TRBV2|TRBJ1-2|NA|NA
CASRLWGQGQGYTF
TGTGCCAGCAGGCTTTGGGGGCAGGGGCAGGGCTACACCTTC
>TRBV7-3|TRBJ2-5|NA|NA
CASSLTGSFFYQETQYF
TGTGCCAGCAGCTTAACGGGCTCCTTCTTCTACCAAGAGACCCAGTACTTC
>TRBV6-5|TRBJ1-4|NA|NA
CASSSRHGRKKLFF
TGTGCCAGCAGTTCCCGACATGGAAGAAAAAAACTGTTTTTT
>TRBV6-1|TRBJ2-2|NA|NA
CASSKVPEGNTGELFF
TGTGCCAGCAGTAAAGTTCCGGAGGGGAACACCGGGGAGCTGTTTTTT
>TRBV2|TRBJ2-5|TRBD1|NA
CASKYRGGETQYF
TGTGCCAGTAAATACAGGGGCGGGGAGACCCAGTACTTC
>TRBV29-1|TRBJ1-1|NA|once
CGVGGTEAFF
TGCGGCGTCGGGGGTACTGAAGCTTTCTTT
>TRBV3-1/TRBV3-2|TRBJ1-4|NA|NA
CASSPLGRNEKLFF
TGTGCCAGCAGCCCCCTGGGCAGGAATGAAAAACTGTTTTTT
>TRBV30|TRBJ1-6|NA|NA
CAWTRRRASPLHF
TGTGCCTGGACGAGACGGAGAGCTTCACCCCTCCACTTT
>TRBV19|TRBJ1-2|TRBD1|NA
CASSIDWWTGPNYGYTF
TGTGCCAGTAGTATAGACTGGTGGACAGGGCCTAACTATGGCTACACCTTC
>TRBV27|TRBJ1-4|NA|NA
CASSLSSTANEKLFF
TGTGCCAGCAGTTTATCGTCAACAGCTAATGAAAAACTGTTTTTT
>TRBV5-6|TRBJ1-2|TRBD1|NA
CASSRQGGDGYTF
TGTGCCAGCAGCCGACAGGGGGGAGATGGCTACACCTTC
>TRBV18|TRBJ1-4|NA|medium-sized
CASSPAYGLTNEKLFF
TGTGCCAGCTCACCCGCGTATGGGCTCACTAATGAAAAACTGTTTTTT
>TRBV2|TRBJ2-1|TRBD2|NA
CASRFGSAGGLGEQFF
TGTGCCAGCAGGTTTGGTTCAGCGGGAGGGCTGGGTGAGCAGTTCTTC
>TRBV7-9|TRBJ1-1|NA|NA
CASSSKSTGNTEAFF
TGTGCCAGCAGCTCGAAATCGACAGGGAACACTGAAGCTTTCTTT
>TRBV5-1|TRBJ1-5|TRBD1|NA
CASSLGLGQGNQPQHF
TGCGCCAGCAGCTTAGGGCTCGGACAGGGGAATCAGCCCCAGCATTTT
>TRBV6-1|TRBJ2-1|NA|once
CASSEGRVVNEQFF
TGTGCCAGCAGTGAAGGGAGAGTCGTTAATGAGCAGTTCTTC
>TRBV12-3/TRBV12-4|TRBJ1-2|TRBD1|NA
CASSLGRDRGYTF
TGTGCCAGCAGTTTAGGAAGGGACAGGGGTTATACCTTC
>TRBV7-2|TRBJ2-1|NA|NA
CASSVDTSSNEQFF
TGTGCCAGCAGCGTAGACACTAGTTCCAATGAGCAGTTCTTC
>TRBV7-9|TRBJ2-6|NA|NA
CASRPRRDSAPGANVLTF
TGTGCCAGCAGGCCCAGGAGGGACAGCGCCCCAGGGGCCAACGTCCTGACTTTC
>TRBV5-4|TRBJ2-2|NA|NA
CASSLGRENTGELFF
TGTGCCAGCAGCTTGGGCAGGGAGAACACCGGGGAGCTGTTTTTT